Shown below are 28 T cell receptor beta chains from a single sample sequenced in a study of blood T cell repertoires in COVID-19. Data came from immunoSEQ multiplex PCR; TCRdb stores just in-frame clones and leaves some out. Altogether about 150,000 clones are present, approximately 86% being singletons, with the ten largest covering under 3%. Sequenced input: peripheral blood. These receptors all stem from an elderly woman with COVID-19, enrolled during active disease.

The gene calls are TRBV9 and TRBJ2-2; D not certain. V dropped 4 bases and J dropped 7 bases, with 11 bases sitting between them. CDR3 length equals 13 residues. CDR1 SGDLS and CDR2 YYNGEE come from the germline V gene. CDR3 in amino acids: CASSHLVGGELFF. The CDR3 DNA reads as TGTGCCAGCAGCCACCTAGTCGGCGGGGAGCTGTTTTTT. Variable domain in full (rest from reference TRBV9 and TRBJ2-2): DSGVTQTPKHLITATGQRVTLRCSPRSGDLSVYWYQQSLDQGLQFLIQYYNGEERAKGNILERFSAQQFPDLHSELNLSSLELGDSALYFCASSHLVGGELFFGEGSRLTVL.

The chain uses TRBV29-1 and TRBJ2-5; 8 positions match TRBD1. Germline V gives CDR1 SQVTM, CDR2 ANQGSEA. J lost 14 bases, V lost 4 bases, and 9 bases had no gene match. The CDR3 length is 11 residues. In nucleotides, the CDR3 is TGCAGCGTTGTTGACAGGGGTTCATACTACTTC. This translates into CSVVDRGSYYF.

V gene TRBV4-2 combines with J gene TRBJ2-7; 13 bases line up with TRBD2. J lost 6 bases, V lost 3 bases, and 5 bases had no gene match. This CDR3 is 15 amino acids long. CDR1 and CDR2 from the germline V gene are LGHNA and YNFKEQ. This CDR3 reads CASSQGTSGEVEQYF. CDR3 in DNA: TGTGCCAGCAGCCAGGGGACTAGCGGGGAAGTCGAGCAGTACTTC.

This rearrangement joins TRBV11-2 to TRBJ2-1; 8 bases fit TRBD2. Losses at the gene ends were 0 bases for V and 8 bases for J; bases not matched to a gene: 21. The germline V gene has CDR1 SGHAT and CDR2 FQNNGV. CDR3 length: 20 amino acids. The CDR3: CASSLDLPSGASGSGDEQFF. CDR3 DNA: TGTGCCAGCAGCTTAGATCTCCCTAGCGGCGCAAGCGGGAGTGGGGATGAGCAGTTCTTC.

This chain links TRBV9 with TRBJ2-2; D gene unclear. Trimming pared 0 bases from V and 0 bases from J, leaving 6 bases between. CDR1 and CDR2 from the germline V gene are SGDLS and YYNGEE. The CDR3 runs 15 residues. In DNA form, the CDR3 reads TGTGCCAGCAGCGTAGACCCTACGAACACCGGGGAGCTGTTTTTT. Protein: CASSVDPTNTGELFF.

The V and J genes are TRBV6-6 and TRBJ1-1, with D possibly being TRBD1 (5 bases). Germline V gene lookup returns CDR1 MNHNY and CDR2 SVGAGI (reference sequence). V lost 6 bases and J 10 bases, leaving 24 bases between the germline ends. This CDR3 is built from 15 residues. As DNA, the CDR3 is TGTGCCAGCAGCGACCAGGTGGGGGGATCTCTCCCAGCTTTCTTT. It is translated as CASSDQVGGSLPAFF.

This clone has a single count. CDR3 sequence reads: CATSREGTSALNEQFF. CDR3 DNA: TGTGCCACCAGCAGAGAGGGGACTAGCGCACTCAATGAGCAGTTCTTC. This sequence joins TRBV15 and TRBJ2-1; 10 bases map to TRBD2. This CDR3 has 16 residues. Germline lookup yields CDR1 LNHNV and CDR2 YYDKDF (reference sequence). V lost 0 bases and J lost 6; bases outside the gene matches: 5.

The rearrangement links TRBV6-4 to TRBJ1-5, with 8 positions matching TRBD1. The CDR3 sequence is 20 residues long. With V trimmed by 2 bases and J by 2 bases, 17 bases remained unmatched. In germline, CDR1 is MRHNA, CDR2 SNTAGT. CDR3 residues: CASSDPGGFTGGFGNQPQHF. The DNA for the CDR3 is TGTGCCAGCAGTGACCCCGGGGGCTTCACAGGGGGATTCGGCAATCAGCCCCAGCATTTT.

CDR3 sequence: CASSLDAGGALGELFF. The CDR3, as DNA: TGCGCCAGCAGCTTGGATGCGGGAGGAGCGTTAGGGGAGCTGTTTTTT. The chain combines TRBV5-1 with TRBJ2-2; 8 positions match TRBD2. This CDR3 comprises 16 residues. J lost 8 bases, V lost 0 bases, and 9 bases had no gene match. Germline values: CDR1 SGHRS, CDR2 YFSETQ.

The genes are TRBV7-2 and TRBJ2-7, with D hard to call. The CDR3 loop spans 12 amino acids. Germline V gene data show CDR1 as SGHTA and CDR2 as FQGNSA. Trimming removed 5 bases at V and 5 bases at J, with 10 bases between. The CDR3 region is CASSQNRHEQYF. CDR3 sequence (DNA): TGTGCCAGCAGCCAGAACAGACACGAGCAGTACTTC.

This chain joins TRBV6-2 or TRBV6-3 and TRBJ2-7; D remains ambiguous. The CDR3 loop spans 14 amino acids. In germline, CDR1 is MNHEY, CDR2 SVGEGT. V was pared by 2 bases and J by 2 bases, with 10 bases between. CDR3 in amino acids: CASSYRSLAYEQYF. In DNA form, the CDR3 reads TGTGCCAGCAGTTACCGCTCGCTAGCCTACGAGCAGTACTTC.

V usage is TRBV6-5 and J usage is TRBJ1-5; D gene uncertain. This CDR3 has 14 residues. CDR1 and CDR2 from the germline V gene are MNHEY and SVGAGI. The germline V and J ends were trimmed by 8 bases and 0 bases, with 11 bases remaining between them. In nucleotides, the CDR3 is TGTGCCAGCGTACCAACAGCTAGCAATCAGCCCCAGCATTTT. Translated: CASVPTASNQPQHF.

The gene calls are TRBV7-2 and TRBJ2-7; a weak D match, TRBD1 (5 bases). The CDR3 contains 15 residues. The V end was cut by 5 bases, the J end by 2 bases, with 16 bases between. Germline lookup yields CDR1 SGHTA and CDR2 FQGNSA. CDR3 protein: CASSPVGQGAYEQYF. The DNA of the CDR3 is TGTGCCAGCAGCCCAGTAGGGCAGGGTGCCTACGAGCAGTACTTC.

The V and J genes are TRBV28 and TRBJ1-1, with a weak D call TRBD1 (5 bases). The CDR3 is made up of 12 amino acids. CDR1 and CDR2 (germline): MDHEN, SYDVKM. V lost 7 bases, J lost 8 bases, and 14 bases lay in between. The CDR3 here is CASTLITGEAFF. As DNA, the CDR3 is TGTGCCAGCACCCTAATAACAGGAGAAGCTTTCTTT.

The chain couples TRBV2 to TRBJ1-3; possible D gene TRBD1, 5 bases. The CDR3 is 15 residues long. Germline assignment: CDR1 SNHLY and CDR2 FYNNEI. V was cut by 3 bases and J by 4 bases, with 13 bases left in between. CDR3 residues: CASSEVRAAGNTIYF. The CDR3 bases are TGTGCCAGCAGTGAGGTCAGGGCGGCCGGAAACACCATATATTTT.

The CDR3 reads CASSGAGGRETQYF. CDR3 DNA: TGTGCCAGCAGCGGAGCGGGGGGAAGGGAGACCCAGTACTTC. The chain recombines TRBV7-9 with TRBJ2-5; 9 bases are shared with TRBD2. Unmatched junction bases numbered 6, after V lost 5 bases and J lost 5 bases. CDR3 length: 14 amino acids. Germline CDR1 and CDR2: SEHNR and FQNEAQ (reference sequence).

The chain carries TRBV6-5 and TRBJ2-5; 11 nucleotides align to TRBD2. The CDR3 is made up of 16 amino acids. Germline CDR1 is MNHEY and CDR2 is SVGAGI. The ends lost 4 bases at V and 1 base at J; junction bases unmatched: 5. The chain's CDR3 is CASSSPGTSGQETQYF. Here the CDR3 DNA reads TGTGCCAGCAGTTCACCCGGGACTAGCGGCCAAGAGACCCAGTACTTC.

The genes are TRBV7-9 and TRBJ1-5; 7 bases line up with TRBD1. V was pared by 5 bases and J by 0 bases, with 13 bases of the junction left unmatched. CDR1 and CDR2 from the germline V gene are SEHNR and FQNEAQ (reference sequence). There are 18 residues in the CDR3. The CDR3 DNA follows: TGTGCCAGCAGCCCCCTGCAGTTTGACAGGGATAGCAATCAGCCCCAGCATTTT. Its protein product is CASSPLQFDRDSNQPQHF.

This clone has more than one count but fewer than ten. The CDR3 is CASYPGQGLYGYTF. CDR3 sequence (DNA): TGTGCCAGTTATCCGGGACAGGGACTCTATGGCTACACCTTC. The genes are TRBV19 and TRBJ1-2, with 9 bases aligning to TRBD1. Trimming cost V 8 bases and J 4 bases; bases outside gene matches: 8. The CDR3 sequence is 14 residues long. The germline CDR1 and CDR2 sequences are LNHDA and SQIVND (reference sequence).

V and J are TRBV6-2 or TRBV6-3 and TRBJ2-3; D might be TRBD1 (6 bases). Trimming removed 5 bases at V and 4 bases at J, with 22 bases between. The germline gives CDR1 MNHEY, CDR2 SVGEGT. The CDR3 contains 17 residues. The CDR3 loop is CASSHIQGASLADTQYF. The CDR3 DNA is TGTGCCAGCAGTCATATACAGGGAGCGAGTCTTGCAGATACGCAGTATTTT.

This clone was seen only a few times. V and J are TRBV4-2 and TRBJ1-2; tentatively, D is TRBD1 (6 bases). CDR3 length: 16 residues. Germline V gene data show CDR1 as LGHNA and CDR2 as YNFKEQ. The germline V and J ends were trimmed by 0 bases and 6 bases, with 17 bases remaining between them. CDR3 protein: CASSQDWTAGRNGYTF. The CDR3, as DNA: TGTGCCAGCAGCCAAGATTGGACAGCCGGCCGGAATGGCTACACCTTC.

The chain is built from TRBV12-3 or TRBV12-4 and TRBJ2-1; TRBD2 matches at 7 bases. V was pared by 7 bases and J by 5 bases, with 2 bases of the junction left unmatched. The CDR3 covers 12 residues. The DNA of the CDR3 is TGTGCCAGCAAGCTAGCGGACAATGAGCAGTTCTTC. It encodes CASKLADNEQFF.

The rearrangement links TRBV7-9 to TRBJ2-3; a weak D match, TRBD1 (6 bases). In germline, CDR1 is SEHNR, CDR2 FQNEAQ (reference sequence). Trimming took off 4 bases at V and 3 bases at J, with 11 bases between the two ends. The CDR3 runs to 14 residues. DNA of the CDR3: TGTGCCAGCAGCTCAAGGACAGTTACAGATACGCAGTATTTT. As protein: CASSSRTVTDTQYF.

The chain couples TRBV11-2 to TRBJ1-2, with 7 bases that match TRBD1. Germline values: CDR1 SGHAT, CDR2 FQNNGV. The CDR3 covers 16 residues. The J segment lost 2 bases and the V segment lost 4 bases, leaving 10 bases of the junction unmatched. For the CDR3, the DNA is TGTGCCAGCAGCTCACGCTCGGGACAGCTAAACTATGGCTACACCTTC. Translation: CASSSRSGQLNYGYTF.

This chain uses TRBV15 with TRBJ1-2; D is ambiguous. This CDR3 has 14 residues. Germline V lookup: CDR1 LNHNV, CDR2 YYDKDF (reference sequence). Trimming stripped 5 bases from V and 0 bases from J, with 10 bases between. For the CDR3, the DNA is TGTGCCACCAGCGCTCGGGGAGCTAACTATGGCTACACCTTC. It specifies CATSARGANYGYTF.

The genes are TRBV7-9 and TRBJ1-1; D is uncertain. The CDR3 is 15 residues long. Trimming shortened V by 3 bases and J by 2 bases, and 13 bases separated the two germline ends. The V gene's germline CDR1 is SEHNR and CDR2 FQNEAQ (reference sequence). CDR3 DNA: TGTGCCAGCAGCTTGAACCCGGTCGTTAACACTGAAGCTTTCTTT. Translated, it gives CASSLNPVVNTEAFF.

The J gene is TRBJ2-3, the V gene TRBV19, with 8 bases aligning to TRBD2. After removal of 6 bases from V and 4 bases from J, the junction contained 12 bases not matched to a gene. Germline CDR1 is LNHDA and CDR2 is SQIVND (reference sequence). The length of the CDR3 is 16 residues. The CDR3 region has the DNA TGTGCCAGTAGGGCTCTGGCGGGAGGTTTCGCAGATACGCAGTATTTT. Translating it yields CASRALAGGFADTQYF.

The V gene is TRBV7-2, the J gene TRBJ1-4, with no clear D. This CDR3 is built from 13 residues. Deletions cut 2 bases from V and 7 bases from J, with 8 bases between. Germline lookup yields CDR1 SGHTA and CDR2 FQGNSA. The CDR3 region is CASSLNVLEKLFF. For the CDR3, the DNA is TGTGCCAGCAGCTTAAATGTTCTTGAAAAACTGTTTTTT.